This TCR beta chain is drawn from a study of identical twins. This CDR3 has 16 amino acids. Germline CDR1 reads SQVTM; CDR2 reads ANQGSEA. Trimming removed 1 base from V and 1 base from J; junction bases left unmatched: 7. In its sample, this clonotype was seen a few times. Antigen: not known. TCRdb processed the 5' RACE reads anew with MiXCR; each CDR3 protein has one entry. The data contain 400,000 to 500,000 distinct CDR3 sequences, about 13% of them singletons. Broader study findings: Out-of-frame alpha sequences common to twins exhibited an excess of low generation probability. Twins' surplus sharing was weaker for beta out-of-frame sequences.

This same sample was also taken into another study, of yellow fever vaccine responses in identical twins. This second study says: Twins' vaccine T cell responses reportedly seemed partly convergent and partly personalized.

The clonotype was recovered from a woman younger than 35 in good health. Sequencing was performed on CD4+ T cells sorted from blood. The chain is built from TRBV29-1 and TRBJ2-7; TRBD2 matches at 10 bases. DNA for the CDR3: TGCAGCGTTGAAGTAAGGTCTAGCGGGGGATCCTACGAGCAGTACTTC. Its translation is CSVEVRSSGGSYEQYF.